These 24 T cell receptor beta chains were all obtained from the same sample, sequenced in a study of cytomegalovirus exposure and HLA in healthy donors. Vbeta (60) and Jbeta (13) primers were used in the PCR. This table comes from immunoSEQ multiplex PCR, and its TCRdb copy is limited to in-frame clones, with some not included. There are approximately 150,000 clones in the sample; about 80% occur only once, and about 5% lies in the top ten. The sequencing sample was made of PBMCs. The receptor set was obtained from a man aged 35 to 55 in good health and CMV-seronegative.

The chain has TRBV6-5 and TRBJ2-2, with D maybe TRBD2 (5 bases). Trimming took off 8 bases at V and 7 bases at J, with 20 bases between the two ends. The CDR3 is 15 amino acids. Germline CDR1 MNHEY, CDR2 SVGAGI. CDR3 sequence (DNA): TGTGCCAGCTCAAAAAGGGAGCTCGGCCTCGGGGAGCTGTTTTTT. Translated, it gives CASSKRELGLGELFF.

The chain links TRBV6-1 to TRBJ1-5; no clear D gene. The CDR3 sequence is 14 residues long. Germline-derived CDR1 and CDR2 are MNHNS and SASEGT. V lost 1 base to trimming and J lost 4 bases, with 8 bases between them. CDR3 nucleotide sequence: TGTGCCAGCAGTGAAGTTGGGCTTAATCAGCCCCAGCATTTT. This encodes CASSEVGLNQPQHF.

The chain employs TRBV19 and TRBJ1-5, with D possibly being TRBD1 (5 bases). Germline lookup yields CDR1 LNHDA and CDR2 SQIVND (reference sequence). V dropped 7 bases and J dropped 9 bases, with 19 bases sitting between them. The CDR3 totals 14 residues. The CDR3 spells CASTNPDSRGPQHF. The CDR3 DNA reads as TGTGCCAGTACCAACCCTGACAGCCGCGGGCCCCAGCATTTT.

This chain uses TRBV5-8 with TRBJ2-5; TRBD2 is a possible D gene (5 bases). Germline V gives CDR1 SGHTS, CDR2 YDEGEE. V lost 5 bases and J 5 bases, leaving 16 bases between the germline ends. The CDR3 extends over 14 amino acids. The CDR3 spells CASRSRGSVETQYF. CDR3 nucleotide sequence: TGTGCCAGCAGATCCCGAGGGTCTGTTGAGACCCAGTACTTC.

Here the CDR3 reads CASSLLGLAGAETQYF. The DNA of the CDR3 is TGTGCCAGCAGTTTATTGGGACTAGCGGGGGCAGAGACCCAGTACTTC. This rearrangement joins TRBV28 to TRBJ2-5; 14 bases line up with TRBD2. Unmatched junction bases numbered 2, after V lost 1 base and J lost 4 bases. The CDR3 covers 16 residues. Germline CDR1 reads MDHEN; CDR2 reads SYDVKM.

The chain couples TRBV2 to TRBJ1-1, with D unclear. There are 14 residues in the CDR3. The V and J ends lost 7 bases and 3 bases respectively, with 15 bases between them. Germline assignment: CDR1 SNHLY and CDR2 FYNNEI. The CDR3 nucleotides are TGTGCCAGCACCTACAGCCCGAGGGACACTGAAGCTTTCTTT. Protein sequence: CASTYSPRDTEAFF. Combining the CDR3 with reference TRBV2 and TRBJ1-1 gives the whole variable domain EPEVTQTPSHQVTQMGQEVILRCVPISNHLYFYWYRQILGQKVEFLVSFYNNEISEKSEIFDDQFSVERPDGSNFTLKIRSTKLEDSAMYFCASTYSPRDTEAFFGQGTRLTVV.

This chain uses TRBV6-5 with TRBJ2-7; D is perhaps TRBD2 (6 bases). V lost 6 bases and J lost 3, with 12 bases in between. From germline, CDR1 is MNHEY and CDR2 SVGAGI. The CDR3 covers 13 residues. The CDR3 DNA reads as TGTGCCAGCAGGAAAGAGCGGGTCTACGAGCAGTACTTC. This sequence encodes CASRKERVYEQYF.

The rearrangement joins TRBV4-1 to TRBJ1-1, with D possibly matching TRBD1 (5 bases). Per germline, CDR1 MGHRA and CDR2 YSYEKL. V was clipped by 5 bases and J by 1 base, with 14 bases between them. The length of the CDR3 is 15 residues. The CDR3 reads CASSLGDAANTEAFF. CDR3 coding DNA: TGCGCCAGCAGCTTAGGGGATGCGGCGAACACTGAAGCTTTCTTT.

There are a few counts of this clone. This rearrangement joins TRBV29-1 to TRBJ2-5; 7 positions match TRBD1. The J call may not be correct, given that the DNA end is closer to TRBJ2-7. Germline V lookup: CDR1 SQVTM, CDR2 ANQGSEA. The CDR3 has 13 amino acids. The CDR3 here is CSVAWTGESEQYF. CDR3 DNA sequence: TGCAGCGTTGCATGGACAGGCGAAAGCGAGCAGTACTTC.

The chain carries TRBV19 and TRBJ2-5, with 10 nucleotides matching TRBD1. After removal of 1 base from V and 2 bases from J, the junction contained 4 bases not matched to a gene. There are 16 residues in the CDR3. Germline CDR1 LNHDA, CDR2 SQIVND (reference sequence). The CDR3 loop is CASSIGTGGRQETQYF. In nucleotides, the CDR3 is TGTGCCAGTAGTATAGGGACAGGGGGTAGACAAGAGACCCAGTACTTC.

On this clone itself: Relative to the germline gene, one junction end is altered; a read error may explain this. Different DNA sequences within this sample yield the same CDR3. The chain uses TRBV28 and TRBJ1-6; TRBD1 might be the D (5 bases). Germline-derived CDR1 and CDR2 are MDHEN and SYDVKM. CDR3 size: 14 residues. The CDR3 DNA reads TGTGCCAGCAGTTTAGGGGGGAGTAATTCCCCCCTCCACTTT. Protein sequence: CASSLGGSNSPLHF.

The chain joins TRBV7-2 to TRBJ2-1, with 10 bases matching TRBD2. Looked up from germline, CDR1 is SGHTA and CDR2 is FQGNSA. The CDR3 covers 14 residues. With V trimmed by 4 bases and J by 11 bases, 8 bases remained unmatched. The CDR3 coding sequence is TGTGCCAGCAGCTCCCTAGCGGGGGCCCGGAAGCAGTTCTTC. Protein: CASSSLAGARKQFF.

This chain connects TRBV7-9 to TRBJ2-5, with TRBD1 matching over 10 bases. Trimming removed 5 bases from V and 2 bases from J; junction bases left unmatched: 8. CDR1 SEHNR and CDR2 FQNEAQ come from the germline V gene (reference sequence). This CDR3 has 16 amino acids. The CDR3, as DNA: TGTGCCAGCAGCCGGGACAGGGGTAGCGGACAAGAGACCCAGTACTTC. Protein sequence: CASSRDRGSGQETQYF.

The gene calls are TRBV9 and TRBJ2-3, with a possible D match to TRBD2 (7 bases). Looked up from germline, CDR1 is SGDLS and CDR2 is YYNGEE. Trimming stripped 0 bases from V and 6 bases from J, with 11 bases between. The CDR3 is made up of 14 amino acids. The CDR3 region has the DNA TGTGCCAGCAGCGTAGGCGGGGGCCGGGATACGCAGTATTTT. Encoded protein: CASSVGGGRDTQYF.

This clone was picked up a small number of times. The rearrangement links TRBV7-9 to TRBJ1-6; D remains ambiguous. The length of the CDR3 is 17 residues. V dropped 5 bases and J dropped 2 bases, with 16 bases sitting between them. CDR1 is SEHNR and CDR2 is FQNEAQ in the germline V gene (reference sequence). The CDR3 sequence is CASSPSGSRAYNSPLHF. The DNA of the CDR3 is TGTGCCAGCAGCCCGAGCGGGTCTAGAGCCTATAATTCACCCCTCCACTTT.

The gene calls are TRBV27 and TRBJ2-5, with 7 nucleotides matching TRBD2. This CDR3 comprises 14 residues. Trimming at V came to 6 bases and at J to 4 bases, leaving 8 bases not matched to a gene. Germline loops: CDR1 MNHEY, CDR2 SMNVEV (reference sequence). CDR3 bases: TGTGCCAGCAGATGGTCCGGCGGGGGAGAGACCCAGTACTTC. Translation gives CASRWSGGGETQYF.

The chain couples TRBV18 to TRBJ2-5, with 8 positions matching TRBD1. The V gene end was trimmed by 4 bases and the J gene end by 4 bases; junction bases not matched to a gene: 8. Germline CDR1 is KGHSH and CDR2 is LQKENI. This CDR3 spans 15 amino acids. CDR3 DNA sequence: TGTGCCAGCTCACTGGCCAGGGGGCGAGGAGAGACCCAGTACTTC. Its protein is CASSLARGRGETQYF.

The chain employs TRBV11-1 and TRBJ1-2; maybe TRBD1 (6 bases). The germline V and J ends were trimmed by 2 bases and 2 bases, with 12 bases remaining between them. The V gene's germline CDR1 is SGHAT and CDR2 FQDESV (reference sequence). This CDR3 comprises 15 residues. The CDR3 spells CASSLTPGDNYGYTF. The CDR3 region has the DNA TGTGCCAGCAGCTTAACGCCAGGGGACAACTATGGCTACACCTTC. Looking up the rest from reference TRBV11-1 and TRBJ1-2 gives the full variable domain: EAEVAQSPRYKITEKSQAVAFWCDPISGHATLYWYRQILGQGPELLVQFQDESVVDDSQLPKDRFSAERLKGVDSTLKIQPAELGDSAMYLCASSLTPGDNYGYTFGSGTRLTVV.

This clone turned up a few times. The V call is TRBV7-9, the J call TRBJ1-5; D unresolved. V was clipped by 0 bases and J by 4 bases, with 10 bases between them. The CDR3 has 15 residues. Germline CDR1 and CDR2: SEHNR and FQNEAQ (reference sequence). This CDR3 is CASSLAGGPNQPQHF. The CDR3 nucleotides read TGTGCCAGCAGCTTAGCAGGAGGCCCAAATCAGCCCCAGCATTTT.

The chain links TRBV2 to TRBJ1-5; TRBD1 is a possible D gene (5 bases). Trimming removed 4 bases at V and 1 base at J, with 14 bases between. The CDR3 loop spans 16 amino acids. Germline CDR1 SNHLY, CDR2 FYNNEI. CDR3 bases: TGTGCCAGCAGTGGGGGGGGTGGCGTGAGCAATCAGCCCCAGCATTTT. It is translated as CASSGGGGVSNQPQHF.

V is TRBV18 and J is TRBJ1-4; 7 nucleotides agree with TRBD1. This CDR3 region has 16 residues. V trimming: 6 bases; J trimming: 5 bases; junction bases outside the gene matches: 12. Germline V CDR1 and CDR2: KGHSH, LQKENI. Here the CDR3 reads CASSPRETGPNEKLFF. The CDR3 DNA follows: TGTGCCAGCTCCCCTAGGGAGACAGGGCCAAATGAAAAACTGTTTTTT.

The chain couples TRBV19 to TRBJ2-7, with D perhaps matching TRBD2 (5 bases). Trimming removed 2 bases at V and 3 bases at J, with 11 bases between. Germline V lookup: CDR1 LNHDA, CDR2 SQIVND (reference sequence). The CDR3 has 14 amino acids. CDR3 sequence reads: CASSIRGPSYEQYF. The CDR3, as DNA: TGTGCCAGTAGTATACGGGGTCCGAGCTACGAGCAGTACTTC.

The chain links TRBV28 to TRBJ2-2; TRBD2 matches 7 bases. The CDR3 is 11 amino acids. V shed 5 bases and J 9 bases; nucleotides not matched to a gene: 0. The germline V gene has CDR1 MDHEN and CDR2 SYDVKM. The CDR3 sequence is CASSGTRELFF. CDR3 DNA: TGTGCCAGCAGTGGGACTAGGGAGCTGTTTTTT.

This chain connects TRBV7-2 to TRBJ2-1; possible D gene TRBD2, 6 bases. Trimming took 0 bases from V and 2 from J, leaving 8 bases between them. Germline CDR1 is SGHTA and CDR2 is FQGNSA. The CDR3 consists of 15 residues. Written as DNA, the CDR3 is TGTGCCAGCAGCTTAGCCGGGGGTCCCTACAATGAGCAGTTCTTC. This translates into CASSLAGGPYNEQFF.